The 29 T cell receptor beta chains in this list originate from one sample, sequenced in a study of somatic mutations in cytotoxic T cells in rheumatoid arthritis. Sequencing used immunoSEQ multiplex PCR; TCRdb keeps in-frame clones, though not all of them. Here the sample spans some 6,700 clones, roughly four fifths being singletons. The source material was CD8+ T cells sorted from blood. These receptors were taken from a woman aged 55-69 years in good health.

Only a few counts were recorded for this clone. The CDR3 protein is CSAGQGAYEQYF. The CDR3 coding sequence is TGCAGCGCTGGACAGGGGGCCTACGAGCAGTACTTC. V gene TRBV29-1 combines with J gene TRBJ2-7; 10 nucleotides line up with TRBD1. The J segment lost 2 bases and the V segment lost 7 bases, leaving 2 bases of the junction unmatched. The CDR3 consists of 12 residues. The V gene's germline CDR1 is SQVTM and CDR2 ANQGSEA.

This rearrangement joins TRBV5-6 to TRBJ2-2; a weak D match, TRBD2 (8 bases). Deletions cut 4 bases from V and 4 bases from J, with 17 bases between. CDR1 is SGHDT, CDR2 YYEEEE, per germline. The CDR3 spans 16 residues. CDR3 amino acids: CASSTGGGTATGELFF. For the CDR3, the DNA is TGTGCCAGCAGCACGGGAGGGGGGACAGCCACCGGGGAGCTGTTTTTT.

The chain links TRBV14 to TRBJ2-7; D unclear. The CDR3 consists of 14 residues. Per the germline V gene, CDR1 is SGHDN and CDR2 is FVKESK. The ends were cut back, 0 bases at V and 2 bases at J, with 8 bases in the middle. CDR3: CASSQEGTTYEQYF. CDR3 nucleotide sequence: TGTGCCAGCAGCCAAGAGGGCACAACCTACGAGCAGTACTTC.

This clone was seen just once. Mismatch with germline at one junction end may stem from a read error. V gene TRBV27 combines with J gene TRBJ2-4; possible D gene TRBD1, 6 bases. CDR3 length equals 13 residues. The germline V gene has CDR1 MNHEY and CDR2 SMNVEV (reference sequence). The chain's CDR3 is CASSYRARNIQYF. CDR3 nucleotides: TGTGCCAGCAGTTACAGGGCCAGAAACATTCAGTACTTC.

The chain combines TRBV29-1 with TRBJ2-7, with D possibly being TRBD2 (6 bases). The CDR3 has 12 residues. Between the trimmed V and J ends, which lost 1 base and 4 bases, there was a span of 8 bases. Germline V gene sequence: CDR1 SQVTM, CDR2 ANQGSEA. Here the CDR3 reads CSVEGGGYEQYF. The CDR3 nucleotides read TGCAGCGTTGAAGGAGGAGGGTACGAGCAGTACTTC.

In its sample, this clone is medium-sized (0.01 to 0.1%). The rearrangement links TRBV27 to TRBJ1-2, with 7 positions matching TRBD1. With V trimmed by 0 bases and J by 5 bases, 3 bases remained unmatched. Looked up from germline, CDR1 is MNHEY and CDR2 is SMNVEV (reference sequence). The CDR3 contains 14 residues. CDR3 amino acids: CASSLSPGGYGYTF. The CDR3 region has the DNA TGTGCCAGCAGTTTATCCCCAGGGGGGTATGGCTACACCTTC.

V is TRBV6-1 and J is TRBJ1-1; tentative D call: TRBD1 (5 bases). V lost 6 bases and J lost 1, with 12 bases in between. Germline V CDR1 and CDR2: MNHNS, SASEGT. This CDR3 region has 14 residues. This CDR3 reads CASSRQSPNTEAFF. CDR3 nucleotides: TGTGCCAGCAGCCGACAGTCCCCGAACACTGAAGCTTTCTTT.

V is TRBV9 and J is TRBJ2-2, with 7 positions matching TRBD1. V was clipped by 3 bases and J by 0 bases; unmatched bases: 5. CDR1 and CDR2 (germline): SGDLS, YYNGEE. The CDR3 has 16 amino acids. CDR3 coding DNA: TGTGCCAGCAGCGGATCGACAGGGACGAACACCGGGGAGCTGTTTTTT. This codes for CASSGSTGTNTGELFF.

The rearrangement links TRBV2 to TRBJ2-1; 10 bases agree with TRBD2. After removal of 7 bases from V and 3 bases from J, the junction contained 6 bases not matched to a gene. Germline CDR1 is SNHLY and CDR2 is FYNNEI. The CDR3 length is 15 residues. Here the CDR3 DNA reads TGTGCCAGCACAGAGTTAGCGGGGGGCTACAATGAGCAGTTCTTC. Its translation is CASTELAGGYNEQFF.

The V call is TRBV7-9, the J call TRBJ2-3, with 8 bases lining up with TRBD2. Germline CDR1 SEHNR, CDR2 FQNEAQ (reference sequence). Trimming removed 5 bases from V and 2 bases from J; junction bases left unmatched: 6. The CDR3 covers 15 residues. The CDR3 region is CASSPPAGATDTQYF. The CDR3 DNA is TGTGCCAGCAGCCCGCCAGCGGGGGCCACAGATACGCAGTATTTT.

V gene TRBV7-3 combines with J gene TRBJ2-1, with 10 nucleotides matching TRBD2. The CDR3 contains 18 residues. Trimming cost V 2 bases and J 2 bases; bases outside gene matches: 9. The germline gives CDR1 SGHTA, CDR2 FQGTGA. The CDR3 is CASSLLAGGRTAYNEQFF. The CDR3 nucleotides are TGTGCCAGCAGCTTATTAGCGGGGGGCCGTACGGCCTACAATGAGCAGTTCTTC.

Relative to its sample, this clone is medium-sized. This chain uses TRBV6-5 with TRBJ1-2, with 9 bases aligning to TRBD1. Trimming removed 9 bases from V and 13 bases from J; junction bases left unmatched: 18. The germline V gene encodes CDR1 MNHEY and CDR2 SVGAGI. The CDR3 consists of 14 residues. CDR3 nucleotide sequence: TGTGCCAGTGTTAGTGGACAGGGGATACGGGTGGTCACCTTC. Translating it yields CASVSGQGIRVVTF.

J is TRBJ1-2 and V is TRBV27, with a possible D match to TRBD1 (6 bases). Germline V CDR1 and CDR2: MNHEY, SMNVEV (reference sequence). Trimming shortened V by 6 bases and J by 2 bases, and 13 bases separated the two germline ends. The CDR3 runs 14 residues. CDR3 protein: CASSLQQGNYGYTF. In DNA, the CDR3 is TGTGCCAGCAGCCTCCAACAGGGAAACTATGGCTACACCTTC.

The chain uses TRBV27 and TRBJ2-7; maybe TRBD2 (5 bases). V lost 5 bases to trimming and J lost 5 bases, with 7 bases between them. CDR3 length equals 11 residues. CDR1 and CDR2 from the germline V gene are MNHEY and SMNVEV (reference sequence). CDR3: CASSPGDEQYF. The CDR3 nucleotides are TGTGCCAGCAGTCCCGGGGACGAGCAGTACTTC.

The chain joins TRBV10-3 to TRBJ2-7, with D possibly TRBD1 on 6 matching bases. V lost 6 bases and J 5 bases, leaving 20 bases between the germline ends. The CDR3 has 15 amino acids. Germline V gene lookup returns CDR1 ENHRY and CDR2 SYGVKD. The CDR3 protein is CAIRGPGHQVNEQYF. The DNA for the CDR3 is TGTGCCATCAGAGGACCGGGACATCAGGTAAACGAGCAGTACTTC.

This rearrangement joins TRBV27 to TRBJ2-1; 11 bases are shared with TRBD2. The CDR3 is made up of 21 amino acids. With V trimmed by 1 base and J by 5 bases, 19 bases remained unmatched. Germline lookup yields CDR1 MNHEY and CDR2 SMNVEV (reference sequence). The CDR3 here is CASSLYPPRRSGRARDNEQFF. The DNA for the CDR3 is TGTGCCAGCAGTTTATATCCCCCTAGGCGTAGCGGGAGGGCCAGGGACAATGAGCAGTTCTTC.

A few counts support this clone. The CDR3, as DNA: TGTGCCAGCAGTGTTTCCTGGGGGGATCAGCCCCAGCATTTT. Translation: CASSVSWGDQPQHF. This chain joins TRBV27 and TRBJ1-5; TRBD1 might be the D (5 bases). The CDR3 covers 14 residues. Germline values: CDR1 MNHEY, CDR2 SMNVEV (reference sequence). The V and J ends lost 5 bases and 5 bases respectively, with 13 bases between them.

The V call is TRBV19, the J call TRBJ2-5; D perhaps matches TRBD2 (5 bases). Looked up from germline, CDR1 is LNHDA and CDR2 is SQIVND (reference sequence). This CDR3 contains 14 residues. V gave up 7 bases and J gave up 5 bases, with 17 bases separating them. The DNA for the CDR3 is TGTGCCAGTACCGCGGGTGCCGGGGTGGAGACCCAGTACTTC. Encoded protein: CASTAGAGVETQYF.

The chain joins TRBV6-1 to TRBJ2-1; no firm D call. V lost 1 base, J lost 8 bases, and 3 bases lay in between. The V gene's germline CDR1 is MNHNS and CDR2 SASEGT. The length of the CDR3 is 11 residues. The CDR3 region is CASSEVYEQFF. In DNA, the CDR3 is TGTGCCAGCAGTGAAGTCTATGAGCAGTTCTTC.

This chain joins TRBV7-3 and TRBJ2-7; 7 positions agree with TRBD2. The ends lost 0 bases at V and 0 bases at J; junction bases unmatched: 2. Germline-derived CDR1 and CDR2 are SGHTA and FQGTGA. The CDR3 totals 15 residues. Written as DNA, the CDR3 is TGTGCCAGCAGCTTAACTGGCGGGAGCTCCTACGAGCAGTACTTC. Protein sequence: CASSLTGGSSYEQYF.

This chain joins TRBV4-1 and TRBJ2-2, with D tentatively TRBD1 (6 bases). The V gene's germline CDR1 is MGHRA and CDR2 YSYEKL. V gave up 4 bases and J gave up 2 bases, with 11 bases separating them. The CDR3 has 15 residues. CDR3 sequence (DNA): TGCGCCAGCAGCCCAACAGGGATAAACACCGGGGAGCTGTTTTTT. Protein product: CASSPTGINTGELFF.

CDR3 nucleotides: TGCGCCAGCAGCGCGGGGAGAGACGGCTATGGCTACACCTTC. It yields the protein CASSAGRDGYGYTF. The chain employs TRBV5-1 and TRBJ1-2; D call uncertain. The V gene lost 4 bases and the J gene lost 4 bases, with 14 bases spanning the gap. This CDR3 region has 14 residues. In germline, CDR1 is SGHRS, CDR2 YFSETQ.

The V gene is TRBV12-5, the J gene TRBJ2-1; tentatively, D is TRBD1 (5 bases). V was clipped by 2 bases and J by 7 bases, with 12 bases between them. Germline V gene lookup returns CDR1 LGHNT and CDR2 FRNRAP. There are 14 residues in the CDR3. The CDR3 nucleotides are TGTGCTAGTGGTTTGTCTCCGGACACTAATGAGCAGTTCTTC. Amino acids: CASGLSPDTNEQFF.

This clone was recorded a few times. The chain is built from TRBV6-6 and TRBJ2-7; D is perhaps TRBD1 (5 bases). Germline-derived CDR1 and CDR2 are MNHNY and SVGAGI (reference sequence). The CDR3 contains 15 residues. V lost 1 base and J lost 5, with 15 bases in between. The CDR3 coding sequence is TGTGCCAGCAGTTACTACGGCAGGGATATCGACGAGCAGTACTTC. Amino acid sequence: CASSYYGRDIDEQYF.

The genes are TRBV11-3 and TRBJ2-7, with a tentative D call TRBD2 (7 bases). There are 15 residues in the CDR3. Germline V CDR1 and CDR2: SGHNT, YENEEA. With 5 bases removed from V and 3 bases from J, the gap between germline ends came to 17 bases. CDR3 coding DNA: TGTGCCAGCAGCCCCCACGGGGGGCTGGGCTACGAGCAGTACTTC. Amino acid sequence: CASSPHGGLGYEQYF.

CDR3 nucleotides: TGTGCCAGCAGCTTAGAAAGAACTAGCGGGTACGAGCAGTACTTC. This codes for CASSLERTSGYEQYF. The rearrangement uses TRBV7-8 and TRBJ2-7; 9 positions agree with TRBD2. The CDR3 contains 15 residues. CDR1 is SGHVS, CDR2 FQNEAQ, per germline. Trimming cost V 1 base and J 4 bases; bases outside gene matches: 5.

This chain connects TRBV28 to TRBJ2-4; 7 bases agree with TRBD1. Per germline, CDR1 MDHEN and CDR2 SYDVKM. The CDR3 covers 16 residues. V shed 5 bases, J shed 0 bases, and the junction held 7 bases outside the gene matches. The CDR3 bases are TGTGCCAGCAGTGCCGGGACAGTACTAGCCAAAAACATTCAGTACTTC. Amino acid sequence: CASSAGTVLAKNIQYF.

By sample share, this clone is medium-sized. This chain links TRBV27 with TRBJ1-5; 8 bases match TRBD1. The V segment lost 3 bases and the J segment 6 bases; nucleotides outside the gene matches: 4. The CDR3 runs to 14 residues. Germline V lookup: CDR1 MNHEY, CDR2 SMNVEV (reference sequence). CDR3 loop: CASSLDRASQPQHF. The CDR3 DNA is TGTGCCAGCAGTTTGGACAGGGCAAGTCAGCCCCAGCATTTT.

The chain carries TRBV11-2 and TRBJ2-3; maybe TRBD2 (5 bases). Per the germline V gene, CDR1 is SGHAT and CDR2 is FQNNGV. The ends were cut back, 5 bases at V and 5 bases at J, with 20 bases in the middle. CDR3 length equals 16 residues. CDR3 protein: CASSVLLAGKEDTQYF. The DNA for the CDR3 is TGTGCCAGCAGCGTACTTCTAGCCGGGAAGGAAGATACGCAGTATTTT. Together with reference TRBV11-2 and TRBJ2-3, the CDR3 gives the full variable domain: EAGVAQSPRYKIIEKRQSVAFWCNPISGHATLYWYQQILGQGPKLLIQFQNNGVVDDSQLPKDRFSAERLKGVDSTLKIQPAKLEDSAVYLCASSVLLAGKEDTQYFGPGTRLTVL.